What follows describes a single TCR beta chain. The antigen is undetermined. The sample comes from a study of cytomegalovirus exposure and HLA in healthy donors. Both 60 Vbeta primers and 13 Jbeta primers went into the PCR. Clones were sequenced by immunoSEQ multiplex PCR, and TCRdb holds only the in-frame ones, with some missing. The sample holds approximately 100,000 clones, approximately 70% seen once. Germline V CDR1 and CDR2: SEHNR, FQNEAQ (reference sequence). With 5 bases clipped from V and 6 bases from J, the junction kept 6 bases outside the gene matches. CDR3 size: 16 residues. Study observations and caveats: Earlier findings revealed that most TCR beta V segments proved productive either about 87% or about 30% of the time.

The source of this sequence is a boy aged 5-17 years in good health and CMV-seronegative. The chain combines TRBV7-9 with TRBJ1-6; TRBD1 agrees at 11 bases. The sequencing sample was made of PBMCs. CDR3 sequence reads: CASSLPGTGGNSPLHF. CDR3 in DNA: TGTGCCAGCAGCCTACCCGGGACAGGGGGTAATTCACCCCTCCACTTT.